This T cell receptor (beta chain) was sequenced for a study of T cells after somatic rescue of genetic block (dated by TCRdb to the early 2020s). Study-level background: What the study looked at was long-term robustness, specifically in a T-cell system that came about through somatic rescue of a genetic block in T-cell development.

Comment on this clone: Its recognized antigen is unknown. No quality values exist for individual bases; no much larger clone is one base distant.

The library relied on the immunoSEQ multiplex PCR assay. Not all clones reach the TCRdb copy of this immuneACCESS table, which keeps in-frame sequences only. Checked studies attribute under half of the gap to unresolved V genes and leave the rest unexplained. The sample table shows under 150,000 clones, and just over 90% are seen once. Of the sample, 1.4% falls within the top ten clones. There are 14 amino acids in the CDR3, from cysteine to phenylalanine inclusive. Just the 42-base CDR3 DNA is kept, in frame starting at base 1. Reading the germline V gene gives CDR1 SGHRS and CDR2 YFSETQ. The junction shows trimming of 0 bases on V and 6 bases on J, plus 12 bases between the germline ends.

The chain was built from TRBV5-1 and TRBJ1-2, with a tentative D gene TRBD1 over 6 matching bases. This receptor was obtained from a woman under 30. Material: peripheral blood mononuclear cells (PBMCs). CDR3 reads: CASSLGRPGDGYTF. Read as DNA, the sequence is TGCGCCAGCAGCTTGGGGAGGCCAGGGGATGGCTACACCTTC.